What follows describes a single T cell receptor (beta chain). The antigen remains unidentified. The V gene's germline CDR1 is SEHNR and CDR2 FQNEAQ (reference sequence). V dropped 5 bases and J dropped 4; count of bases not matched to a gene: 11. The CDR3 extends over 16 amino acids. This sample was included in a study of radiation and T cells in renal cell carcinoma. Only in-frame clones appear in the TCRdb table, and some are missing; sequencing was by immunoSEQ multiplex PCR. The data hold about 15,000 clones, with approximately 53% observed a single time. Study results and limitations: Compared with controls, irradiated tumors showed greater TCR clonality. Dominant CDR3 motifs were more common in irradiated tumors than controls. Sampling covered only roughly 1 g of each tumor.

Treatment defined: treatment-naive control, cytoreductive nephrectomy. The tumor was a clear cell renal cell carcinoma. Sequenced here: tumor tissue, sampled from a patient whose treatment was nephrectomy without radiotherapy. This receptor was obtained from a man aged 50-59 years with renal cell carcinoma. V usage is TRBV7-9 and J usage is TRBJ2-5, with 9 bases aligning to TRBD2. CDR3 loop: CASSRRFGREGETQYF. The CDR3 DNA reads TGTGCCAGCAGCCGGCGGTTTGGGCGGGAGGGAGAGACCCAGTACTTC. Full variable domain (outside the CDR3, taken from reference TRBV7-9 and TRBJ2-5): DTGVSQNPRHKITKRGQNVTFRCDPISEHNRLYWYRQTLGQGPEFLTYFQNEAQLEKSRLLSDRFSAERPKGSFSTLEIQRTEQGDSAMYLCASSRRFGREGETQYFGPGTRLLVL.